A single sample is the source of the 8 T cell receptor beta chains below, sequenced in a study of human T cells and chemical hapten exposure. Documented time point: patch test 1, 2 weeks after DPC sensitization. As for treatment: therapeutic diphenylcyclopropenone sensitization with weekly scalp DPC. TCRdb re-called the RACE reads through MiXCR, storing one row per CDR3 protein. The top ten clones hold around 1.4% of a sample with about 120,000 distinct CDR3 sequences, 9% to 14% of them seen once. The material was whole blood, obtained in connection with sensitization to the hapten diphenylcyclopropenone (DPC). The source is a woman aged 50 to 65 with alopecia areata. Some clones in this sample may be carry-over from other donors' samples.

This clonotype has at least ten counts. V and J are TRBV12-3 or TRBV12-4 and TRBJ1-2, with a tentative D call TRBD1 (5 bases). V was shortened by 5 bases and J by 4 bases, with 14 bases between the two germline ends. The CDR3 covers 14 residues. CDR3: CASSPRGGGYGYTF. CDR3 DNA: TGTGCCAGCAGTCCGCGGGGCGGGGGCTATGGCTACACCTTC.

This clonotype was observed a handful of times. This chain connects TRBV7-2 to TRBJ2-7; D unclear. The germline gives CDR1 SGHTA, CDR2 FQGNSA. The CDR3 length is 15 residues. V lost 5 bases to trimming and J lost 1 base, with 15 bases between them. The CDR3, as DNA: TGTGCCAGCAGCCTGACTCGGGTCATGTCCTACGAGCAGTACTTC. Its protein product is CASSLTRVMSYEQYF.

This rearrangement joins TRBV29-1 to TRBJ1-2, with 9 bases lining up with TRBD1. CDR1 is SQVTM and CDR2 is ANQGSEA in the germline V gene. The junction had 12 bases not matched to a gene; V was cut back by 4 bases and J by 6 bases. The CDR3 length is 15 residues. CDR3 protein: CSVVVTGGAFDGYTF. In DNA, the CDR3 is TGCAGCGTTGTAGTAACAGGGGGCGCGTTCGATGGCTACACCTTC.

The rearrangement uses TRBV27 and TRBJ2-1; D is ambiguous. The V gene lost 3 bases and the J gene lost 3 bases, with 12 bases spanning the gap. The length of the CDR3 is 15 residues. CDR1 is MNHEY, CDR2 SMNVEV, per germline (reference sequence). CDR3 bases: TGTGCCAGCAGTTTTACGGCGGTCTACTACAATGAGCAGTTCTTC. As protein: CASSFTAVYYNEQFF.

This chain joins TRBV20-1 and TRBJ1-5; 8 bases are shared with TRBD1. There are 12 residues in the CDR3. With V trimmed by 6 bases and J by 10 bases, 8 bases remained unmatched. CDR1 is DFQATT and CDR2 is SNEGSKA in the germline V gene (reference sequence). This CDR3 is CSALTGAGPQHF. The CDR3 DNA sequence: TGCAGTGCCCTGACAGGGGCGGGACCCCAGCATTTT.

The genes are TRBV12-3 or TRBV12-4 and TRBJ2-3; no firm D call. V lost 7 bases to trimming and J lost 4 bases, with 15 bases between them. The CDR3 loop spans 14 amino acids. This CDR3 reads CASTYRRLPDTQYF. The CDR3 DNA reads TGTGCCAGCACCTACCGGCGGCTACCAGATACGCAGTATTTT.

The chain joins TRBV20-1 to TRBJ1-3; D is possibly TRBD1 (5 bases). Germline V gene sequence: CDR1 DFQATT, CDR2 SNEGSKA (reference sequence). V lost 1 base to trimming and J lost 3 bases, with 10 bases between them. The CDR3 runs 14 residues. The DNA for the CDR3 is TGCAGTGCTAGAGCCTGGGGGATTGGAAACACCATATATTTT. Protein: CSARAWGIGNTIYF.

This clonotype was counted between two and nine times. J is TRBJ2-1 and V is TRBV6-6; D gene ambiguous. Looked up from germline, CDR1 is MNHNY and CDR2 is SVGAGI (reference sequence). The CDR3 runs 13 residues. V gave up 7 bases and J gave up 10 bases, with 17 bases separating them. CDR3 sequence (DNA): TGTGCCAGCACCCTCTCGACGGTGGGGGAGCAGTTCTTC. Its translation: CASTLSTVGEQFF.